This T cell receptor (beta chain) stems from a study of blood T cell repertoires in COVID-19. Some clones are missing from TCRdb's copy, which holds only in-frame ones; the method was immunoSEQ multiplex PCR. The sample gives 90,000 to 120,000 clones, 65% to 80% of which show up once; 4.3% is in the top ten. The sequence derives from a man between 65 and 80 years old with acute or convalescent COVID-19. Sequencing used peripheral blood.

This CDR3 is CASMYPNTGELFF. The CDR3 nucleotides read TGTGCCAGTATGTATCCCAACACCGGGGAGCTGTTTTTT. V is TRBV12-3 or TRBV12-4 and J is TRBJ2-2; D is ambiguous. The CDR3 runs 13 residues. The V end was cut by 9 bases, the J end by 2 bases, with 10 bases between.